The present T cell receptor (beta chain) was sequenced within a study of cytomegalovirus exposure and HLA in healthy donors. Overall study context: A later analysis reported the 90 to 150 validation repertoires used the same platform as the 550 to 800 first-cohort repertoires.

Overall study findings and caveats: Reportedly, diagnosis of cytomegalovirus status by the classifier showed high specificity and sensitivity. In vitro checks showed that a few CMV-associated chains really do target CMV antigens. In the 100 to 150 validation repertoires, around 95% of cluster scores exceeded 0, per a later analysis.

As for this clone: The antigen is unknown.

The assay was immunoSEQ multiplex PCR, and TCRdb's table has in-frame clones only and misses some. The sample yields hundreds of thousands of clones, approximately 87% seen once. Germline assignment: CDR1 SNHLY and CDR2 FYNNEI. The CDR3 runs to 14 residues. Trimming pared 4 bases from V and 4 bases from J, leaving 12 bases between. The clonotype comes from a woman under 30 in good health and CMV-seronegative. Sequencing used PBMCs. The chain is built from TRBV2 and TRBJ2-3, with D perhaps given as TRBD1 or TRBD2 (5 bases each). The CDR3 DNA sequence: TGTGCCAGCAGTGGAGGGGTTTCTTCAGATACGCAGTATTTT. Its protein product is CASSGGVSSDTQYF.